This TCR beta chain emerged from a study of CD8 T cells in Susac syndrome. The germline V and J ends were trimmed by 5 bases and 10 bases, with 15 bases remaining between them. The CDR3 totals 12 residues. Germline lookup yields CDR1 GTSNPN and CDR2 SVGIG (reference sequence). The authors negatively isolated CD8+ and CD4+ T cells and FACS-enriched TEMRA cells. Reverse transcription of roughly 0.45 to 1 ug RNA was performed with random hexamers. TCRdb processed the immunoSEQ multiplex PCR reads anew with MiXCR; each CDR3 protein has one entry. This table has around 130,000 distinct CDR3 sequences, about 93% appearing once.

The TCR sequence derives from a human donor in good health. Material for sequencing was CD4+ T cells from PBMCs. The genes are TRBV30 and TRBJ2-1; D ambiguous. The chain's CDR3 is CAWDVPTIEQFF. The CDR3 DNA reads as TGTGCCTGGGACGTCCCCACAATCGAGCAGTTCTTC.